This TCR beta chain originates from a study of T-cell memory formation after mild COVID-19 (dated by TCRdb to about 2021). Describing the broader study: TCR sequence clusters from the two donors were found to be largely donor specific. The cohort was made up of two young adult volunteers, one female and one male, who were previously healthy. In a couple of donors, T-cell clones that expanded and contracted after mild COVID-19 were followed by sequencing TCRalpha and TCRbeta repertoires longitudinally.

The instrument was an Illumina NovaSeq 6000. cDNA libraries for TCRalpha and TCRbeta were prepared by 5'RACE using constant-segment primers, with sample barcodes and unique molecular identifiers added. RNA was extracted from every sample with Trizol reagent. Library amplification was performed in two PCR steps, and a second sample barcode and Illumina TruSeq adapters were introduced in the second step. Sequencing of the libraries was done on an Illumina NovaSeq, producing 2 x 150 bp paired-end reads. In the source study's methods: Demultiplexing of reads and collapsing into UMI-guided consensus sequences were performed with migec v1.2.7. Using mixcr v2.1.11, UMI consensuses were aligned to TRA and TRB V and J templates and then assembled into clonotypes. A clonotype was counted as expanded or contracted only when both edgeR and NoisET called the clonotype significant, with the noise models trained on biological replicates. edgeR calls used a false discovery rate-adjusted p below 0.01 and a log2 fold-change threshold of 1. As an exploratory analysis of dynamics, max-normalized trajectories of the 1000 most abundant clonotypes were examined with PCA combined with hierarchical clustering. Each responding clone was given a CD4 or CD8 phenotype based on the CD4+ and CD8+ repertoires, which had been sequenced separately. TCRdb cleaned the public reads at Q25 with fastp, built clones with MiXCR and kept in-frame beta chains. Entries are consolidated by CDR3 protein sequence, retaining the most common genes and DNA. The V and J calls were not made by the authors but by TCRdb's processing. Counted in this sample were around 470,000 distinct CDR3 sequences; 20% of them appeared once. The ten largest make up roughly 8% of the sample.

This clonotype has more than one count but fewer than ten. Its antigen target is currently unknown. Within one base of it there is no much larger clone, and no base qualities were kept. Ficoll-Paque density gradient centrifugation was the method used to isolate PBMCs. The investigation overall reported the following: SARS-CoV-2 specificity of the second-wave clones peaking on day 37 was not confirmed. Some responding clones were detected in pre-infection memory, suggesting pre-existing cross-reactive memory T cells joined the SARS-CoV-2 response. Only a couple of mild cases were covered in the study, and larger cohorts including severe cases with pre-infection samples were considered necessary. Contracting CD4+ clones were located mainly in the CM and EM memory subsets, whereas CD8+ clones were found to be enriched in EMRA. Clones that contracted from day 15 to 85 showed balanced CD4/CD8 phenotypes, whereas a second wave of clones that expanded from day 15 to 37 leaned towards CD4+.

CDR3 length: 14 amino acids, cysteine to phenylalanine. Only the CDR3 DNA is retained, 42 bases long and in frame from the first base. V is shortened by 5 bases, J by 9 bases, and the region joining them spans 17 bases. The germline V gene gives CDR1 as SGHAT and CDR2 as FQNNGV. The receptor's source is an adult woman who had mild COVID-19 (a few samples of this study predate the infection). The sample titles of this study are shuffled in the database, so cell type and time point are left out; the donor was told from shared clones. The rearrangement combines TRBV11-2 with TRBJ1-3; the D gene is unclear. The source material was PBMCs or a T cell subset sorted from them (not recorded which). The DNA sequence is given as TGTGCCAGCAGCCTGGGCAGTCTGCGCGGCACCATATATTTT. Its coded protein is CASSLGSLRGTIYF.